The 3 T cell receptor beta chains in this list originate from one sample, sequenced in a study of cytotoxic CD8 clonotypes in ibrutinib-treated CLL. Method: immunoSEQ multiplex PCR; TCRdb's copy keeps in-frame clones and lacks some. The data show fewer than 25,000 clones, just under 70% seen once. The sample here was PBMCs, taken after 24 months of ibrutinib treatment. These receptors were collected from a human donor with chronic lymphocytic leukemia.

This clone is medium-sized within its sample. This rearrangement joins TRBV5-6 to TRBJ1-5; D unresolved. Trimming took 0 bases from V and 11 from J, leaving 12 bases between them. In germline, CDR1 is SGHDT, CDR2 YYEEEE. This CDR3 contains 13 residues. The CDR3 sequence: CASSLGTTPAQHF. CDR3 bases: TGTGCCAGCAGCTTGGGGACGACTCCGGCCCAGCATTTT.

In DNA form, the CDR3 reads TGTGCCGGAGGACAGGGGGTAACTGGCTACACCTTC. It encodes CAGGQGVTGYTF. This rearrangement joins TRBV2 to TRBJ1-2, with 10 positions matching TRBD1. Trimming took 11 bases from V and 7 from J; bases not matched to a gene: 7. The CDR3 length is 12 residues. CDR1 is SNHLY and CDR2 is FYNNEI in the germline V gene.

This rearrangement joins TRBV5-3 to TRBJ1-2; D is perhaps TRBD1 (6 bases). TRBV5-3 is noted as an ORF with a role that remains uncertain. The CDR3 is 12 residues long. Trimming took 8 bases from V and 3 from J, leaving 11 bases between them. The CDR3 is CASRAGDYGYTF. In DNA form, the CDR3 reads TGTGCCAGCAGAGCAGGGGACTATGGCTACACCTTC.